This T cell receptor beta chain came from a study of blood T cell repertoires in COVID-19 (dated by TCRdb to 2020 to 2022). Broadly, across the study: Collaborator samples came from the United States, Italy and Spain and covered acute and convalescent phases of COVID-19. The prospective study material was composed of cDNA or gDNA derived from T cells, B-cell-depleted T cells, or PBMCs. The dataset comprised deeply sampled blood TCRbeta repertoires from subjects exposed to, actively infected with, or recovered from COVID-19. A freely available public database, intended as a resource for researchers studying the immune response to SARS-CoV-2, is where the repertoires were released. Samples were obtained from the ongoing ImmuneRACE study (first 160 participants) and from over a thousand subjects provided by 6 global collaborators. A de-identified subject ID, COVID-19 status, age in years and sex were almost always included in the sample metadata. Where HLA class I and class II types were available, the types were taken from metadata supplied by the sample provider, not from assay-based typing.

The full study reports these points: The amount of clinical and demographic metadata varied by source and participant and was provided uncurated.

On this clone: Its antigen specificity is not known. Base-call qualities are not available, and no considerably larger clone is one nucleotide away.

Reading the germline V gene (reference sequence) gives CDR1 LGHDT and CDR2 YNNKEL. The CDR3, from cysteine to phenylalanine, totals 16 residues. CDR3 DNA only is kept here, 48 bases in frame from base 1. V ends up 4 bases short and J 6 bases short, with an unmatched junction base count of 10. TCRbeta CDR3 regions were amplified from genomic DNA by means of the immunoSEQ Assay, a bias-controlled multiplex PCR. Per the source publication's procedure: Nucleated cell counts per sample were estimated from amplification of reference gene primers within the assay. To quantify the absolute abundance of each unique TCRbeta CDR3 rearrangement, sequence reads were collapsed and filtered. For each sample, productive Simpson clonality was calculated by taking the square root of Simpson's diversity index across productive rearrangements. The source is immuneACCESS, and TCRdb retained only in-frame sequences with V and J called. Part of the clones is not carried over; for the studies checked, unresolved V genes explain less than half of this, and the remainder is unexplained. Clonal size and the V and J genes are those of that table, whereas D and trimming came from the DNA. Counted in this sample were roughly 300,000 clones; roughly 87% of them appeared once. The ten largest clones capture more than 0.9% of the sample.

Participants in the prospective study were aged roughly 18 to 89 years, lived in some 24 United States geographic areas, and enrolled through a virtual design. To assign participants to cohorts, the prospective study relied on clinical history that participants themselves reported in a screening survey and a study questionnaire. Recovered participants in ImmuneRACE Cohort 3 were defined by two consecutive negative NP/OP PCR tests, clearance by a healthcare professional, or resolution of symptoms. In the prospective study, mobile phlebotomists collected whole blood, serum and a nasopharyngeal or oropharyngeal swab from each participant. Participants in the prospective study had the option to provide additional blood draws and questionnaires over a roughly 2-month period. Prospective study blood samples were shipped either frozen or at room temperature before DNA extraction.

The V gene is TRBV3-1 (or the pseudogene TRBV3-2) and the J gene is TRBJ2-1, with TRBD2 matching 9 junction bases. Sequenced sample: PBMCs or T cells enriched from blood (not recorded which). The origin of this receptor is a woman in her 30s who had recovered from COVID-19. The DNA reads TGTGCCAGCAGCCCCCTTCTTAGCGGGGGTAGCAATGAGCAGTTCTTC. Its protein product is CASSPLLSGGSNEQFF.